The clone carrying this TCR beta chain was counted at least ten times. Its specificity is not known. Germline loops: CDR1 MDHEN, CDR2 SYDVKM. Between the trimmed V and J ends, which lost 4 bases and 0 bases, there was a span of 18 bases. The CDR3 has 17 amino acids. TCRdb analysed the reads with MiXCR anew, one entry per CDR3 protein. The sample contains some 130,000 distinct CDR3 sequences, approximately 9.2% of which appear only once. The data are from a study of T cell repertoires in cytomegalovirus infection. Study-wide background: Public TCR beta signatures marked donors with CMV infection and the matching HLA.

Whole-study findings and limits: Dominating the ex vivo response were HLA-C-restricted CMV-specific TCR beta clonotypes. Cumulative frequency (of public TCR beta family members) identified carriers of CMV plus the relevant HLA.

Sequences were obtained from PBMCs. This TCR was recovered from a human donor in good health (CMV status not recorded). Some clones in this sample may be carry-over from other donors' samples. The chain carries TRBV28 and TRBJ1-2, with D unresolved. The CDR3 nucleotides are TGTGCCAGCAGTTCAAAACGAATCGGGTTCGCTAACTATGGCTACACCTTC. Encoded protein: CASSSKRIGFANYGYTF.